This T cell receptor (beta chain) was sequenced during a study of patients and donors after allogeneic stem cell transplantation. One entry per CDR3 protein results from TCRdb running MiXCR on the RT-PCR reads. The sample carries about 74,000 distinct CDR3 sequences, around 27% recorded once. V lost 0 bases and J 6 bases, leaving 10 bases between the germline ends. Germline CDR1 is SGHRS and CDR2 is YFSETQ. CDR3 size: 14 residues. The sequenced material came from blood, either unsorted or a sorted T cell fraction (not recorded which). The chain combines TRBV5-1 with TRBJ2-1; a possible D gene is TRBD1 (5 bases). This sequence was found in a human donor who was either an allogeneic HSCT recipient or a stem cell or donor lymphocyte infusion donor (not recorded which). It is not recorded whose cells these are; they may come from a transplant donor. CDR3 sequence: CASSLVQGGNEQFF. In DNA, the CDR3 is TGCGCCAGCAGCTTGGTGCAGGGTGGCAATGAGCAGTTCTTC.